This T cell receptor (beta chain) was captured in a study of CD8+ T cells in alopecia areata. The germline V and J ends were trimmed by 8 bases and 8 bases, with 16 bases remaining between them. In germline, CDR1 is MGHDK, CDR2 SYGVNS. The CDR3 totals 14 residues. Extracted RNA was reverse transcribed, and the resulting cDNA served as sequencing template. Sequencing used immunoSEQ multiplex PCR; TCRdb keeps in-frame clones, though not all of them. The sample yields over 100,000 clones, 53% seen once. As for treatment: oral pan-JAK inhibitor, 5-10 mg twice daily. Researchers took lesional scalp punch biopsies and peripheral blood from people who were alopecia areata patients.

The chain links TRBV25-1 to TRBJ1-6, with D perhaps matching TRBD1 (5 bases). The sample here was CD4+ T cells sorted from blood, taken at week 4, from a patient treated with tofacitinib. The source is a human donor with alopecia areata. The CDR3 nucleotides read TGTGCCAGCCGTCAGCAGGGTCAGGATTCACCCCTCCACTTT. It specifies CASRQQGQDSPLHF.